The source of this TCR beta chain is a study of shared clonotypes between healthy human individuals. Findings and caveats of the study: Larger estimated richness was generally seen in naive subsets than in memory subsets. The study found about 5% of naive CD4 clonotypes shared across a few donors. Only blood was sampled; tissue repertoires likely differ.

Data came from immunoSEQ multiplex PCR; TCRdb stores just in-frame clones and leaves some out. The sample records some 2.1 million clones, roughly 94% being singletons. Deletions cut 7 bases from V and 3 bases from J, with 14 bases between. Per the germline V gene, CDR1 is SGDLS and CDR2 is YYNGEE. This CDR3 contains 13 residues. A remark on this clone: The antigen is undetermined.

The TCR was taken from a man younger than 35 in good health. The genes are TRBV9 and TRBJ2-7; a weak D match, TRBD2 (6 bases). Sequencing was carried out using naive CD4+ T cells sorted from blood. The subset here: CD45RA+ positively selected. CDR3 in DNA: TGTGCCAGCGACGGGGGTCCCTACTACGAGCAGTACTTC. Translating gives CASDGGPYYEQYF. Filled out from reference TRBV9 and TRBJ2-7, the complete variable domain reads DSGVTQTPKHLITATGQRVTLRCSPRSGDLSVYWYQQSLDQGLQFLIQYYNGEERAKGNILERFSAQQFPDLHSELNLSSLELGDSALYFCASDGGPYYEQYFGPGTRLTVT.